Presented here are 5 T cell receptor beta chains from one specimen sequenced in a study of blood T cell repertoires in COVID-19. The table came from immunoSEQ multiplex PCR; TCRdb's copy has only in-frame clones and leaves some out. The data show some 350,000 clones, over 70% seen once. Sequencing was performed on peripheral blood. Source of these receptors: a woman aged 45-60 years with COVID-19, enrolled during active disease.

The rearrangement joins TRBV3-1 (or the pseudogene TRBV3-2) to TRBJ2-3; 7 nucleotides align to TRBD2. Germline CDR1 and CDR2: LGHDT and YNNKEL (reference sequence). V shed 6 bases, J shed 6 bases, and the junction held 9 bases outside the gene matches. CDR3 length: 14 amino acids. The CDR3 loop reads CASSPRTSWDTQYF. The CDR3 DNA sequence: TGTGCCAGCAGTCCTCGGACTAGTTGGGATACGCAGTATTTT.

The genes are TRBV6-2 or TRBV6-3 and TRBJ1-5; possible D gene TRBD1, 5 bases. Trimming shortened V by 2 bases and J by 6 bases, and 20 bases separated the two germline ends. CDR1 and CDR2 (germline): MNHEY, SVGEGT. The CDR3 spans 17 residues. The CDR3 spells CASSYPEGRSPGQPQHF. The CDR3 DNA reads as TGTGCCAGCAGTTACCCTGAGGGGAGGAGCCCGGGTCAGCCCCAGCATTTT.

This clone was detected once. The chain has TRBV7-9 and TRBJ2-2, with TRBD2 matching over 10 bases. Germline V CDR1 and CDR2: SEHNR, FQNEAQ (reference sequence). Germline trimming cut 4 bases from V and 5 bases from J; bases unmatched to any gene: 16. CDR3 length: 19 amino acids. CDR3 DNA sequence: TGTGCCAGCAGCTCCCAAACTTCTAGCGGGAGTCGAAAGACCGGGGAGCTGTTTTTT. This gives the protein CASSSQTSSGSRKTGELFF.

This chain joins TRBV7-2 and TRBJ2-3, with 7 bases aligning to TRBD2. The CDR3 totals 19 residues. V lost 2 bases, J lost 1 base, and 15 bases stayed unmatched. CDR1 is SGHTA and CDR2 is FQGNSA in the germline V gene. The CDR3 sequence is CASSLQPPRLATGTDTQYF. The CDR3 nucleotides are TGTGCCAGCAGCTTACAGCCGCCCCGACTAGCTACAGGCACAGATACGCAGTATTTT.

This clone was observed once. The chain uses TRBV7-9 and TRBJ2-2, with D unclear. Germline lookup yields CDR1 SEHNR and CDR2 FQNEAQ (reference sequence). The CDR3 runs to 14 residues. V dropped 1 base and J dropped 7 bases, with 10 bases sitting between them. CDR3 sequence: CASSLVTNGGELFF. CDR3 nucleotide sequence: TGTGCCAGCAGCTTAGTAACCAACGGCGGGGAGCTGTTTTTT. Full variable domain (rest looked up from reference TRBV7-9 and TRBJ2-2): DTGVSQNPRHKITKRGQNVTFRCDPISEHNRLYWYRQTLGQGPEFLTYFQNEAQLEKSRLLSDRFSAERPKGSFSTLEIQRTEQGDSAMYLCASSLVTNGGELFFGEGSRLTVL.